This is a list of T cell receptor beta chains from one sample in a study of radiotherapy plus CTLA-4 blockade in lung cancer. Clones were read by immunoSEQ multiplex PCR, and TCRdb kept only the in-frame ones, dropping some. The sample has about 70,000 clones, roughly 85% seen once. The material sequenced was peripheral blood, taken from a patient treated with radiotherapy plus ipilimumab. The receptors stem from a human donor with non-small cell lung cancer who had a complete response to radiotherapy plus ipilimumab. Both conserved end residues are trimmed from each CDR3. Fields, in order: J gene, V gene, clone size, CDR3 length, CDR3 protein. Clone size is given for some rows only: seen once, a few or many times, or a class if the clone is expanded.

TRBJ1-1	TRBV11-2	NA	12	ASSLGGVNTEAF
TRBJ2-1	TRBV30	few	11	AWRTSGIYEQF
TRBJ1-3	TRBV19	few	12	ASIEWSSGNTIY
TRBJ1-1	TRBV11-3	NA	13	ASSPYEGVNTEAF
TRBJ2-1	TRBV7-9	NA	14	ASSFEAGVPPNEQF
TRBJ1-5	TRBV11-2	NA	13	ASSLGGYSNQPQH
TRBJ1-6	TRBV5-5	NA	13	ASSLVGQGNSPLH
TRBJ2-7	TRBV29-1	NA	10	SVEGQYYEQY
TRBJ1-1	TRBV18	few	12	ASSPPGKDTEAF
TRBJ2-7	TRBV28	NA	13	ASSFYGTGSYEQY
TRBJ1-3	TRBV30	NA	19	AWSSGIIRNPIDRAGNTIY
TRBJ1-6	TRBV6-5	NA	13	ASSVRTGFGSPLH
TRBJ1-1	TRBV29-1	NA	11	SAGVPGVSEAF
TRBJ1-2	TRBV6-5	NA	13	ASSYSGGQAYGYT
TRBJ2-2	TRBV12-2	NA	13	ASRSTQPRTGELF
TRBJ2-7	TRBV25-1	once	10	ASSGGAYEQY
TRBJ2-5	TRBV19	NA	11	ASSIGQQETQY
TRBJ2-2	TRBV13	NA	10	ASSLEGGELF
TRBJ2-1	TRBV27	NA	13	ASSSTSGRGNEQF